The 4 T cell receptor beta chains below were found in one sample sequenced in a study of identifying expanded T cells in peripheral blood. Clones were sequenced by immunoSEQ multiplex PCR, and TCRdb holds only the in-frame ones, with some missing. This table has some 80,000 clones, roughly 90% appearing once. The sequencing input was blood. These receptors all come from a person aged 18 to 70 in good health.

This sequence joins TRBV2 and TRBJ1-5; weak D call: TRBD1 (5 bases). The germline gives CDR1 SNHLY, CDR2 FYNNEI. The ends were cut back, 4 bases at V and 7 bases at J, with 8 bases in the middle. The CDR3 contains 12 residues. CDR3 region: CASSAGNQPQHF. Written as DNA, the CDR3 is TGTGCCAGCAGTGCAGGGAACCAGCCCCAGCATTTT.

This chain joins TRBV2 and TRBJ2-5, with D unclear. Trimming removed 1 base at V and 14 bases at J, with 14 bases between. Per the germline V gene, CDR1 is SNHLY and CDR2 is FYNNEI. This CDR3 is built from 12 residues. CDR3 DNA sequence: TGTGCCAGCAGTGAAGAACCGGCCCGTTGTTACTTC. This gives the protein CASSEEPARCYF.

The genes are TRBV28 and TRBJ1-4; 8 bases fit TRBD1. CDR3 length: 15 amino acids. Trimming cost V 8 bases and J 6 bases; bases outside gene matches: 11. Germline V gene sequence: CDR1 MDHEN, CDR2 SYDVKM. CDR3 sequence: CASGGQGARDEKLFF. CDR3 bases: TGTGCCAGCGGGGGGCAGGGGGCGCGGGATGAAAAACTGTTTTTT.

The CDR3 is CASSPVGGRDEKLFF. Here the CDR3 DNA reads TGTGCCAGTAGTCCCGTAGGGGGGCGGGATGAAAAACTGTTTTTT. The chain uses TRBV19 and TRBJ1-4; maybe TRBD1 (6 bases). The CDR3 length is 15 residues. Germline V lookup: CDR1 LNHDA, CDR2 SQIVND (reference sequence). V gave up 5 bases and J gave up 6 bases, with 16 bases separating them.